One sample yielded the 11 T cell receptor beta chains listed below, sequenced in a study of blood T cell repertoires in COVID-19. Profiled with immunoSEQ multiplex PCR; TCRdb holds only in-frame clones, not every one. The sample records 65,000 to 70,000 clones, 75% to 80% being singletons. Sequencing was carried out using peripheral blood. These receptors originate from a woman aged 60 to 75 with acute or convalescent COVID-19.

The chain recombines TRBV19 with TRBJ1-5; D is uncertain. The V end lost 8 bases, the J end lost 4 bases, and 15 bases lay between the germline ends. The CDR3 is 14 residues long. The germline gives CDR1 LNHDA, CDR2 SQIVND (reference sequence). The CDR3 reads CASQKGDHNQPQHF. The CDR3 nucleotides read TGTGCCAGTCAAAAGGGAGACCATAATCAGCCCCAGCATTTT.

The gene calls are TRBV5-5 and TRBJ1-2; D unresolved. The V gene lost 4 bases and the J gene lost 2 bases, with 9 bases spanning the gap. The germline V gene has CDR1 SGHKS and CDR2 YYEKEE (reference sequence). The CDR3 contains 13 residues. CDR3 sequence (DNA): TGTGCCAGCAGCCCTACAGTAAACTATGGCTACACCTTC. Translating gives CASSPTVNYGYTF.

The chain is built from TRBV5-1 and TRBJ1-1, with TRBD1 matching over 7 bases. V dropped 0 bases and J dropped 11; count of bases not matched to a gene: 7. CDR3 length: 13 residues. The germline gives CDR1 SGHRS, CDR2 YFSETQ. Here the CDR3 reads CASSLGPTGDAFF. CDR3 sequence (DNA): TGCGCCAGCAGCTTGGGCCCTACAGGGGACGCTTTCTTT.

The J gene is TRBJ2-1, the V gene TRBV28, with D possibly matching TRBD1 (6 bases). Trimming shortened V by 5 bases and J by 3 bases, and 14 bases separated the two germline ends. This CDR3 has 15 amino acids. The germline CDR1 and CDR2 sequences are MDHEN and SYDVKM. The CDR3 bases are TGTGCCAGCAGTCTTAACGACAGGATCTACAATGAGCAGTTCTTC. It yields the protein CASSLNDRIYNEQFF.

CDR3 in DNA: TGTGCCAGCTCACGGGTAGGAGAGACTGAAGCTTTCTTT. Its translation: CASSRVGETEAFF. The rearrangement joins TRBV18 to TRBJ1-1; D unresolved. Germline assignment: CDR1 KGHSH and CDR2 LQKENI. The CDR3 length is 13 residues. V was trimmed by 4 bases and J by 5 bases, leaving 11 bases between them.

V is TRBV12-3 or TRBV12-4 and J is TRBJ1-2; no firm D call. The V and J ends lost 6 bases and 4 bases respectively, with 9 bases between them. There are 12 residues in the CDR3. CDR3 region: CASSSTLYGYTF. CDR3 in DNA: TGTGCCAGCAGCTCGACACTCTATGGCTACACCTTC.

The chain is built from TRBV10-3 and TRBJ1-1, with D perhaps TRBD1 (5 bases). CDR1 and CDR2 from the germline V gene are ENHRY and SYGVKD. Trimming shortened V by 2 bases and J by 0 bases, and 13 bases separated the two germline ends. The CDR3 length is 16 residues. The CDR3 is CAISEGHSGVNTEAFF. The CDR3 DNA sequence: TGTGCCATCAGTGAGGGACATTCGGGAGTGAACACTGAAGCTTTCTTT.

V usage is TRBV28 and J usage is TRBJ1-2, with unresolved D. This CDR3 comprises 11 residues. Germline lookup yields CDR1 MDHEN and CDR2 SYDVKM. Trimming took 5 bases from V and 13 from J, leaving 14 bases between them. The CDR3 sequence is CASSLSYSSTF. The CDR3 DNA sequence: TGTGCCAGCAGTCTTTCCTATTCTTCCACCTTC.

The rearrangement uses TRBV7-9 and TRBJ1-2; TRBD1 agrees at 11 bases. The germline gives CDR1 SEHNR, CDR2 FQNEAQ (reference sequence). J lost 5 bases, V lost 5 bases, and 4 bases had no gene match. The CDR3 loop spans 14 amino acids. This CDR3 is CASSTGTGGYGYTF. The CDR3 DNA follows: TGTGCCAGCAGCACCGGGACAGGGGGGTATGGCTACACCTTC.

This clone was seen only once. The chain uses TRBV19 and TRBJ1-5, with D perhaps TRBD1 (5 bases). CDR3 length equals 15 residues. Trimming removed 5 bases at V and 2 bases at J, with 13 bases between. Germline CDR1 is LNHDA and CDR2 is SQIVND (reference sequence). The CDR3 region is CASSYRRAGNQPQHF. The CDR3, as DNA: TGTGCCAGTAGTTACCGCAGGGCGGGCAATCAGCCCCAGCATTTT.

The V and J genes are TRBV6-5 and TRBJ1-2, with a tentative D call TRBD1 (6 bases). Looked up from germline, CDR1 is MNHEY and CDR2 is SVGAGI. Trimming shortened V by 4 bases and J by 6 bases, and 12 bases separated the two germline ends. The CDR3 sequence is 13 residues long. DNA for the CDR3: TGTGCCAGCAGTTGGGGGGGGCAAGATGGCTACACCTTC. Protein sequence: CASSWGGQDGYTF.